This T cell receptor beta chain originates from a study of T cell repertoires in cytomegalovirus infection. In the study overall: Indications came from public TCR beta signatures; they pointed to CMV infection and to a matching HLA type.

V shed 3 bases and J shed 3 bases, with 11 bases lying between them. Per germline, CDR1 MNHEY and CDR2 SVGAGI. This CDR3 has 15 amino acids. For this clonotype: The antigen is unknown. With a much larger clone just one base away, this may be a read error.

TCRdb fed the reads into MiXCR, producing one record per CDR3 protein. The sample yields about 230,000 distinct CDR3 sequences, over 20% seen once. Study findings and constraints: CMV-specific TCR beta clonotypes restricted by HLA-C were the ones dominating the ex vivo response.

What was sequenced was CD8+ T cells from PBMCs. The V call is TRBV6-5, the J call TRBJ2-2, with D possibly matching TRBD1 (5 bases). This clonotype originated in a human donor in good health (CMV status not recorded). Some clones in this sample may be carry-over from other donors' samples. The CDR3 DNA sequence: TGTGCCAGCAGTTATGTAGGGGCGGACACCGGGGAGCTGTTTTTT. The encoded protein is CASSYVGADTGELFF.